One sample yielded the 13 T cell receptor beta chains listed below, sequenced in a study of blood T cell repertoires in COVID-19 (dated by TCRdb to 2019 to 2021). Libraries were built with the immunoSEQ multiplex PCR assay. The table comes from immuneACCESS by way of TCRdb, which keeps in-frame sequences with V and J called. Part of the clones is missing from these tables; in studies checked, under half for an unresolved V gene and the rest for unknown reasons. The sample includes approximately 91,000 clones, with over 70% observed a single time. The top ten hold around 17% of the sample. The sequenced sample was peripheral blood. Receptors were obtained from a human donor in a cohort sampled during active COVID-19.

This chain uses TRBV18 with TRBJ1-1; a possible D gene is TRBD1 (5 bases). V lost 6 bases, J lost 0 bases, and 8 bases lay in between. Germline CDR1 and CDR2: KGHSH and LQKENI. The CDR3 is made up of 13 amino acids. CDR3: CASSLDMNTEAFF. As DNA, the CDR3 is TGTGCCAGCTCCTTGGACATGAACACTGAAGCTTTCTTT.

This clone was observed once. Here the CDR3 reads CASSPHLSSYNEQFF. CDR3 sequence (DNA): TGTGCCAGCAGCCCCCACTTGAGCTCCTACAATGAGCAGTTCTTC. The chain couples TRBV9 to TRBJ2-1; no firm D call. V lost 4 bases and J lost 0, with 11 bases in between. The CDR3 is made up of 15 amino acids. Germline values: CDR1 SGDLS, CDR2 YYNGEE.

Only a few counts were recorded for this clone. The chain employs TRBV7-9 and TRBJ1-3; D perhaps matches TRBD1 (5 bases). The V gene lost 4 bases and the J gene lost 2 bases, with 18 bases spanning the gap. Germline assignment: CDR1 SEHNR and CDR2 FQNEAQ (reference sequence). CDR3 size: 17 residues. CDR3 sequence: CASSSFSLTATGNTIYF. CDR3 DNA: TGTGCCAGCAGCTCCTTCTCCTTGACAGCGACTGGAAACACCATATATTTT.

The rearrangement joins TRBV18 to TRBJ2-5, with D perhaps matching TRBD1 (5 bases). The CDR3 extends over 15 amino acids. Germline values: CDR1 KGHSH, CDR2 LQKENI. V was clipped by 5 bases and J by 5 bases, with 18 bases between them. The CDR3 is CASSSQGFGAETQYF. The CDR3 bases are TGTGCCAGCTCATCCCAGGGTTTCGGTGCGGAGACCCAGTACTTC. Supplemented by reference TRBV18 and TRBJ2-5, the full variable domain reads NAGVMQNPRHLVRRRGQEARLRCSPMKGHSHVYWYRQLPEEGLKFMVYLQKENIIDESGMPKERFSAEFPKEGPSILRIQQVVRGDSAAYFCASSSQGFGAETQYFGPGTRLLVL.

This clone has just a few counts. CDR3 in DNA: TGTGCCAGCACCGGACAGGGGTTGGGGCCCCAGCATTTT. Its protein is CASTGQGLGPQHF. This chain joins TRBV28 and TRBJ1-5, with TRBD1 matching over 9 bases. The CDR3 is made up of 13 amino acids. V lost 7 bases and J lost 9; bases outside the gene matches: 7. Per germline, CDR1 MDHEN and CDR2 SYDVKM. Combining the CDR3 with reference TRBV28 and TRBJ1-5 gives the whole variable domain DVKVTQSSRYLVKRTGEKVFLECVQDMDHENMFWYRQDPGLGLRLIYFSYDVKMKEKGDIPEGYSVSREKKERFSLILESASTNQTSMYLCASTGQGLGPQHFGDGTRLSIL.

The chain combines TRBV5-3 with TRBJ1-3, with D unclear. TRBV5-3 is an ORF, with its function uncertain. V lost 6 bases to trimming and J lost 2 bases, with 9 bases between them. This CDR3 has 13 amino acids. CDR3: CARTDTPGNTIYF. In DNA form, the CDR3 reads TGTGCCAGAACCGACACTCCTGGAAACACCATATATTTT.

This clone was counted ten times or more. The chain uses TRBV11-2 and TRBJ2-5; D perhaps matches TRBD1 (5 bases). The V gene lost 3 bases and the J gene lost 6 bases, with 11 bases spanning the gap. The CDR3 spans 13 residues. From germline, CDR1 is SGHAT and CDR2 FQNNGV. CDR3 sequence: CASSFVTAKTQYF. For the CDR3, the DNA is TGTGCCAGCAGCTTCGTGACAGCTAAGACCCAGTACTTC.

The genes are TRBV7-9 and TRBJ2-7; 12 bases fit TRBD2. Germline CDR1 SEHNR, CDR2 FQNEAQ (reference sequence). After removal of 8 bases from V and 1 base from J, the junction contained 9 bases not matched to a gene. There are 16 residues in the CDR3. As DNA, the CDR3 is TGTGCCAGCGGGACTAGCGGGCTCCGCCTATCCTACGAGCAGTACTTC. Translation: CASGTSGLRLSYEQYF. Looking up the rest from reference TRBV7-9 and TRBJ2-7 gives the full variable domain: DTGVSQNPRHKITKRGQNVTFRCDPISEHNRLYWYRQTLGQGPEFLTYFQNEAQLEKSRLLSDRFSAERPKGSFSTLEIQRTEQGDSAMYLCASGTSGLRLSYEQYFGPGTRLTVT.

This rearrangement joins TRBV4-1 to TRBJ2-7; D may be TRBD2 (5 bases). Looked up from germline, CDR1 is MGHRA and CDR2 is YSYEKL. V was clipped by 0 bases and J by 5 bases, with 11 bases between them. The CDR3 loop spans 14 amino acids. CDR3 protein: CASSQDEGFDEQYF. CDR3 DNA: TGCGCCAGCAGCCAAGACGAGGGTTTTGACGAGCAGTACTTC.

The V and J genes are TRBV3-1 (or the pseudogene TRBV3-2) and TRBJ1-6; possible D gene TRBD1, 5 bases. Trimming took off 0 bases at V and 0 bases at J, with 12 bases between the two ends. CDR3 length equals 18 residues. Germline values: CDR1 LGHDT, CDR2 YNNKEL (reference sequence). This CDR3 reads CASSQEPRASSYNSPLHF. DNA of the CDR3: TGTGCCAGCAGCCAAGAACCCAGGGCTAGCTCCTATAATTCACCCCTCCACTTT.

This clone was seen a single time. The chain recombines TRBV11-2 with TRBJ2-7; 8 positions match TRBD1. Germline V gene sequence: CDR1 SGHAT, CDR2 FQNNGV. The CDR3 totals 13 residues. V was clipped by 10 bases and J by 7 bases; unmatched bases: 12. Here the CDR3 reads CATLGQGTSEQYF. As DNA, the CDR3 is TGTGCCACTCTAGGACAGGGCACTTCGGAGCAGTACTTC.

The CDR3 DNA is TGTGCCAGCAGCCAAGTAAGCGGCTACACCTTC. Its translation: CASSQVSGYTF. The chain uses TRBV14 and TRBJ1-2, with D hard to call. Germline CDR1 is SGHDN and CDR2 is FVKESK. V lost 1 base and J 8 bases, leaving 5 bases between the germline ends. CDR3 length: 11 amino acids.

The J gene is TRBJ2-6, the V gene TRBV10-3; D may be TRBD1 (5 bases). V was trimmed by 2 bases and J by 4 bases, leaving 9 bases between them. The CDR3 contains 15 residues. Germline assignment: CDR1 ENHRY and CDR2 SYGVKD. The CDR3 nucleotides read TGTGCCATCAGTGAGGGGGCGCAGGGGGCCAACGTCCTGACTTTC. Translating it yields CAISEGAQGANVLTF.